This TCR beta chain was found in a study of OX40 agonist ivuxolimab in advanced cancers. Study details: Ivuxolimab, an agonistic anti-OX40 (CD134) antibody, was given to patients.

Using immunoSEQ multiplex PCR, the repertoire was profiled, and TCRdb retains in-frame clones only, with some absent. Among approximately 68,000 clones listed, about nine tenths were seen once. The CDR3 length is 14 residues. Germline V gene lookup returns CDR1 MGHRA and CDR2 YSYEKL. The V gene lost 1 base and the J gene lost 2 bases, with 9 bases spanning the gap. The material was CD4+ or CD8+ T cells sorted from blood, obtained in a trial of the OX40 agonist ivuxolimab. The source of this sequence is an adult with an advanced solid tumor such as melanoma, head and neck, liver or kidney cancer. The chain carries TRBV4-1 and TRBJ2-7, with D unclear. CDR3 DNA: TGCGCCAGCAGCCAAGGTTTGTGGGCCTACGAGCAGTACTTC. Protein: CASSQGLWAYEQYF.